The rows below give T cell receptor beta chains drawn from one sample of a study of OX40 agonist ivuxolimab in advanced cancers. Sequenced by immunoSEQ multiplex PCR; TCRdb stores in-frame clones only, minus some. The data hold more than 15,000 clones, with 74% observed a single time. The sequenced sample was CD4+ or CD8+ T cells sorted from blood, obtained in a trial of the OX40 agonist ivuxolimab. The source of these receptors is an adult with an advanced solid tumor such as melanoma, head and neck, liver or kidney cancer. Both conserved end residues are part of each CDR3. A D gene is named only where the DNA matches it firmly.

TRBJ1-4 TRBV7-9 - CASSLRVNEKLFF
TRBJ1-5 TRBV27 TRBD1 CASSGLDRGLAQPQHF
TRBJ1-2 TRBV6-1 TRBD1 CASSTGVTF
TRBJ2-2 TRBV14 - CASSQVYGGELFF
TRBJ1-1 TRBV19 - CASSAQGAEAFF
TRBJ1-2 TRBV25-1 - CASSEYPGADGYTF
TRBJ1-2 TRBV7-4 - CASSLSMAPDGYTF
TRBJ2-7 TRBV4-1 - CASSQDRQYEQYF
TRBJ2-7 TRBV7-8 - CASSPYQGPSWEQYF
TRBJ2-1 TRBV5-1 - CASSFRENNEQFF
TRBJ2-1 TRBV6-5 - CASRSGLGEQFF
TRBJ2-7 TRBV2 TRBD1 CASLGAGTVTAEQYF
TRBJ2-2 TRBV18 TRBD1 CASSPLDRGTGELFF